A selection of T cell receptor beta chains follows, all from one sample in a study of blood T cell repertoires in COVID-19. Measured with immunoSEQ multiplex PCR; TCRdb has only the in-frame clones, and not every one. The table includes 100,000 or so clones, roughly 79% detected once. The sequencing input was peripheral blood. The source of these receptors is an older woman with acute or convalescent COVID-19. Each CDR3 is given with its conserved first and last residue.

V gene	J gene	CDR3 length	CDR3 protein
TRBV29-1	TRBJ2-5	12	CSSRTGEETQYF
TRBV6-5	TRBJ2-3	13	CASTDRGPATQYF
TRBV19	TRBJ2-3	15	CASSRGTSGTDTQYF
TRBV10-1	TRBJ2-7	11	CASSEGGEQYF
TRBV5-8	TRBJ2-1	14	CASFPAGYYNEQFF
TRBV6-5	TRBJ1-4	15	CASSSGQATNEKLFF
TRBV12-5	TRBJ2-1	13	CASGLGRAGEQFF
TRBV6-4	TRBJ1-2	15	CASSDTAQGVDGYTF
TRBV24-1	TRBJ2-2	16	CATSDPDRGNTGELFF
TRBV5-1	TRBJ1-5	16	CASSLGTDYSNQPQHF
TRBV12-5	TRBJ1-5	16	CASGFLGGSGNQPQHF
TRBV7-2	TRBJ2-5	15	CASSPGTTIQETQYF
TRBV12-3/TRBV12-4	TRBJ1-1	13	CASSVDGEREAFF
TRBV30	TRBJ2-1	15	CAWSKRGGPLNEQFF
TRBV6-5	TRBJ1-2	13	CASTFDSATGYTF
TRBV5-5	TRBJ2-3	16	CASSRVPGQGSYTQYF
TRBV7-8	TRBJ1-1	16	CASSSLSGTGTTEAFF
TRBV27	TRBJ1-1	16	CASTLQPGQVISEAFF
TRBV11-3	TRBJ1-5	18	CASSLVSPGTGEGQPQHF
TRBV24-1	TRBJ2-3	16	CATSDPTSGGTDTQYF
TRBV6-5	TRBJ2-7	11	CASSTAYEQYF
TRBV28	TRBJ1-5	16	CASIPYGQGFNQPQHF
TRBV7-2	TRBJ2-4	13	CASSYTGDSIQYF
TRBV7-9	TRBJ2-7	17	CASSLEMRTGSGYEQYF
TRBV6-5	TRBJ1-1	12	CASSRRNTEAFF